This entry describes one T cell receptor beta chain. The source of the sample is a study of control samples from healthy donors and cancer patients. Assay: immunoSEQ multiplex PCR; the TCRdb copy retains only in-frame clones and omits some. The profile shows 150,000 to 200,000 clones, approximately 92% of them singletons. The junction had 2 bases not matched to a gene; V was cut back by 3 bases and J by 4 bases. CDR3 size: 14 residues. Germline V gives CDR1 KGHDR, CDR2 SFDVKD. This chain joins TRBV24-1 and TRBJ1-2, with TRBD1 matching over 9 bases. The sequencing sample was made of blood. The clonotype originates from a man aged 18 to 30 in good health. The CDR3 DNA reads TGTGCCACCAGTGATGCGGACAGGGGCTATGGCTACACCTTC. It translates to CATSDADRGYGYTF.